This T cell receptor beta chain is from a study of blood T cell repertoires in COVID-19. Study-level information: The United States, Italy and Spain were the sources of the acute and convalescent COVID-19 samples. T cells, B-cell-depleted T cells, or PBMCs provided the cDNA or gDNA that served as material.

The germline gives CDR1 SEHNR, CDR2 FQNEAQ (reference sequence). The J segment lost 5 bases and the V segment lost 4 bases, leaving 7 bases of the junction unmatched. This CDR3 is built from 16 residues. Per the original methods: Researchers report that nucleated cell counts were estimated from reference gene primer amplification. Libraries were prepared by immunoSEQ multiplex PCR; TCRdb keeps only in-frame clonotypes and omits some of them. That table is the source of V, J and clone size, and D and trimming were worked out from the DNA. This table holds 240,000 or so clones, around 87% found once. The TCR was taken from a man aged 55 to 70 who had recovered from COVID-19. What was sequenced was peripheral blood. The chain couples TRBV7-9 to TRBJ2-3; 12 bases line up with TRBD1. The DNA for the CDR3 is TGTGCCAGCAGCTCTAAGGGACAGGGGGCTCGAGATACGCAGTATTTT. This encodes CASSSKGQGARDTQYF.